The rows below give T cell receptor beta chains drawn from one sample of a study of response to subunit inactivated influenza vaccine. Via MiXCR, TCRdb re-called the RT-PCR reads, giving one row per CDR3 protein. The sample lists 610,000 or so distinct CDR3 sequences; around 15% were seen once. The sequences come from PBMCs from blood, collected less than 13 days after vaccination. The origin of the receptors is a man aged 50-60 years who received an inactivated influenza vaccine. Both conserved end residues are part of each CDR3. D genes are given only for firm matches. The size of a clone is reported for some rows only, either as once, few or many, or as a class for expanded clones.

abundance,j_gene,d_gene,v_gene,CDR3nt,CDR3aa
.,TRBJ1-2,.,TRBV10-2,TGCGCCAGCAGTGAGAGTACGGTCCGCGGGGGCTACACCTTC,CASSESTVRGGYTF
few,TRBJ2-1,.,TRBV29-1,TGCAGGGGAGCCGATGGACTATCTGGGTTCTTC,CRGADGLSGFF
few,TRBJ1-5,.,TRBV12-3/TRBV12-4,TGTGCCAGCAGTGGCGACAACGGCGAACCCCAGCATTTT,CASSGDNGEPQHF
.,TRBJ2-1,.,TRBV11-2,TGTGCCAGCAGCTTAGATTGGCTACTGTACAATGAGCAGTTCTTC,CASSLDWLLYNEQFF
few,TRBJ2-7,.,TRBV29-1,TGCAGCGTTGAAGATCAGGCAGGGACCCGGGGGCAGTACTTC,CSVEDQAGTRGQYF
few,TRBJ1-5,.,TRBV28,TGTGCCAGCAGTTTTACCGGGATATTGTCTAGGGGCAATCAGCCCCAGCATTTT,CASSFTGILSRGNQPQHF
.,TRBJ2-1,TRBD2,TRBV24-1,TGTGCCACCAGTGACACGGGACTAGCCAGTCCCCGGGATGAGCAGTTCTTC,CATSDTGLASPRDEQFF
.,TRBJ1-1,TRBD1,TRBV20-1,TGCAGTGCTGACAGGGGGCGAGTCTCTGAAGCTTTCTTT,CSADRGRVSEAFF
many,TRBJ2-1,TRBD2,TRBV28,TGTGCCAGCAGTGTGCCGGGACTAGCGGGAGGGCCGTACAATGAGCAGTTCTTC,CASSVPGLAGGPYNEQFF
many,TRBJ1-1,TRBD1,TRBV10-2,TGCGCCAGCAGGGACAGGGTCCTGAACACTGAAGCTTTCTTT,CASRDRVLNTEAFF
.,TRBJ2-1,.,TRBV7-2,TGTGCCAGCACCCGTCCCCCGGCGGGGCAGTTCTTC,CASTRPPAGQFF
few,TRBJ2-7,TRBD1,TRBV12-3/TRBV12-4,TGTGCCAGCAGTGGGGACAGGGGAATTTTTAACGAGCAGTACTTC,CASSGDRGIFNEQYF
.,TRBJ2-3,TRBD2,TRBV10-3,TGTGCCATCAGTGACAGGGAGGGAGATACGCAGTATTTT,CAISDREGDTQYF
few,TRBJ2-7,TRBD1,TRBV29-1,TGCAGCGCCGAGGGGGCAGGGTCCGAGCAGTACTTC,CSAEGAGSEQYF
many,TRBJ1-1,.,TRBV5-1,TGCGCCAGCAGCTTGGAGCCAACCACAGAAGCTTTCTTT,CASSLEPTTEAFF
few,TRBJ2-2,.,TRBV4-2,TGTGCCAGCAGCCAAGCCTTGGCCTCTGTCGGGGAGCTGTTTTTT,CASSQALASVGELFF
few,TRBJ2-3,.,TRBV14,TGTGCCAGCAGCCAAGGATCGGGAGCTGTATCGGATACGCAGTATTTT,CASSQGSGAVSDTQYF
.,TRBJ2-7,.,TRBV25-1,TGTGCCAGCAGTGATCTAGGGCGCGGCCTCTCCTACGAGCAGTACTTC,CASSDLGRGLSYEQYF
.,TRBJ2-7,.,TRBV7-2,TGTGCCAGCAGCTTAGCGGGGTATAGTACGACCTACGAGCAGTACTTC,CASSLAGYSTTYEQYF
few,TRBJ2-2,.,TRBV11-2,TGTGCCAGCAGCTTAGACCTTGGATCCGCGAACACCGGGGAGCTGTTTTTT,CASSLDLGSANTGELFF
.,TRBJ2-7,.,TRBV20-1,TGCAGTGCTAGAGCGGCCAGGGGGAGGAACGAGCAGTACTTC,CSARAARGRNEQYF
.,TRBJ2-1,TRBD2,TRBV20-1,TGCAGTGCTAAGACCAGACTAGCGGGGAATGAGCAGTTCTTC,CSAKTRLAGNEQFF
few,TRBJ2-1,.,TRBV14,TGTGCCAGCAGCCAAGATTATCTCGCTTGGAGGGGAATCAATGAGCAGTTCTTC,CASSQDYLAWRGINEQFF
.,TRBJ2-3,TRBD2,TRBV12-3/TRBV12-4,TGTGCCACCGGGAGGATCACAGATACGCAGTATTTT,CATGRITDTQYF
.,TRBJ2-3,.,TRBV6-2/TRBV6-3,TGTGCCAGCAGTTACCCCCGAGGCAGGAACCTCACAGATACGCAGTATTTT,CASSYPRGRNLTDTQYF
once,TRBJ2-6,.,TRBV12-3/TRBV12-4,TGTGCCAGCAGTATGCCCTCTGGGGCCAACGTCCTGACTTTC,CASSMPSGANVLTF
few,TRBJ2-3,TRBD2,TRBV20-1,TGCAGTGCTAGCCCGGGACTAGCGAGGACAGATACGCAGTATTTT,CSASPGLARTDTQYF
few,TRBJ2-2,.,TRBV6-1,TGTGCCAGCAGTCCGGAGGGCCACACCGGGGAGCTGTTTTTT,CASSPEGHTGELFF
many,TRBJ2-5,.,TRBV10-3,TGTGCCATCAGTGACAACAGTAGAAGACAAGAGACCCAGTACTTC,CAISDNSRRQETQYF
few,TRBJ1-3,.,TRBV5-1,TGCGCCAGCAGCTTGGGCCATTCGGAGTCTGTCGCGAACACCATATATTTT,CASSLGHSESVANTIYF
.,TRBJ2-7,TRBD1,TRBV6-5,TGTGCCAGCAGTTACTCGGGGACAGGAAAGCAGTACTTC,CASSYSGTGKQYF
few,TRBJ2-7,.,TRBV25-1,TGTGCCAGCAGTGACTACCGTGGGGCCTACGACGAGCAGTACTTC,CASSDYRGAYDEQYF
few,TRBJ1-1,.,TRBV7-9,TGTGCCAGCACCCTAGGGAGGACTGAAGCTTTCTTT,CASTLGRTEAFF
few,TRBJ2-7,.,TRBV5-1,TGCGCCAGCAGATCCCAGGGGTTTCCCTCCTACGAGCAGTACTTC,CASRSQGFPSYEQYF
.,TRBJ1-5,.,TRBV12-3/TRBV12-4,TGTGCCAGCAGTTTAGGCGGCAGATATAGCAATCAGCCCCAGCATTTT,CASSLGGRYSNQPQHF
few,TRBJ2-3,.,TRBV20-1,TGCAGTGCCACCGAAGGGCCTAACAGGGATACGCAGTATTTT,CSATEGPNRDTQYF
.,TRBJ2-1,TRBD2,TRBV6-5,TGTGCCAGCAGTACTAGCGGGAGGGCCCGTGAGCAGTTCTTC,CASSTSGRAREQFF
few,TRBJ2-3,.,TRBV11-2,TGTGCCAGCAGCTTACAAACAGGGTCCCCAGTCGGCCCCACAGATACGCAGTATTTT,CASSLQTGSPVGPTDTQYF
.,TRBJ1-1,.,TRBV6-7,TGTGCCAGCCTAAGCCCAGCCCGACAGCTGAACACTGAAGCTTTCTTT,CASLSPARQLNTEAFF
many,TRBJ2-7,.,TRBV3-1,TGTGCCAGCAGCCCCGGGCCGAACTACGAGCAGTACTTC,CASSPGPNYEQYF
few,TRBJ1-2,.,TRBV10-3,TGTGCCATCAGTGACCCGACCACGGGCTACACCTTC,CAISDPTTGYTF
few,TRBJ1-2,.,TRBV11-2,TGTGCCAGCAGCGGACAGTCCAACTATGGCTACACCTTC,CASSGQSNYGYTF